The subject of this entry is one TCR beta chain. Its specificity is not known. Trimming pared 5 bases from V and 5 bases from J, leaving 15 bases between. Germline-derived CDR1 and CDR2 are LNHDA and SQIVND (reference sequence). The CDR3 loop spans 15 amino acids. The data were taken from a study of T cells after yellow fever vaccination. Study-level results: A weaker but faster secondary response was observed, peaking on day 5 versus 15. Just a small share of clonotypes turned up in the CD4 compartment as well as the CD8 compartment.

TCRdb ran MiXCR on the 5' RACE reads and lists one entry per CDR3 protein. The table lists 300,000 to 350,000 distinct CDR3 sequences, about 7.8% of them singletons. The chain uses TRBV19 and TRBJ2-2, with D unclear. This receptor was taken from a man aged 18-30 years who received the YFV17D yellow fever vaccine. The sequencing here drew on PBMCs, taken more than 35 days after the first yellow fever vaccination. As DNA, the CDR3 is TGTGCCAGTAGTCCTACTCTCCGATGGACCGGGGAGCTGTTTTTT. It specifies CASSPTLRWTGELFF.